The entry that follows covers one TCR beta chain sequence. Antigen: not known. CDR1 SGHRS and CDR2 YFSETQ come from the germline V gene. Losses at the gene ends were 1 base for V and 2 bases for J; bases not matched to a gene: 8. CDR3 length: 16 residues. The data derive from a study of shared clonotypes between healthy human individuals. Study findings and constraints: A handful of donors shared roughly 5% of their naive CD4 clonotypes. Non-shared clonotypes showed lower generation probabilities than clonotypes common to all four donors.

Genomic DNA per cell subset filled all wells of several immunoSEQ plates. Assay used: immunoSEQ multiplex PCR; TCRdb lists only in-frame clones, some missing. The table lists some 2.4 million clones, under 95% of them singletons. This receptor was obtained from a man aged 18 to 30 in good health. Some clones in this sample may be carry-over from other donors' samples. Sequencing used naive CD4+ T cells from PBMCs. As for subset: CD45RA+ positively selected. The V gene is TRBV5-1, the J gene TRBJ2-7; 8 nucleotides match TRBD1. The CDR3 sequence: CASSLTGQGWAYEQYF. The CDR3 region has the DNA TGCGCCAGCAGCTTGACAGGACAGGGATGGGCCTACGAGCAGTACTTC. The full variable domain, its missing parts supplied by reference TRBV5-1 and TRBJ2-7, is KAGVTQTPRYLIKTRGQQVTLSCSPISGHRSVSWYQQTPGQGLQFLFEYFSETQRNKGNFPGRFSGRQFSNSRSEMNVSTLELGDSALYLCASSLTGQGWAYEQYFGPGTRLTVT.